The 3 T cell receptor beta chains given below trace back to one sample, sequenced in a study of T cell repertoires in cytomegalovirus infection (dated 2019 in TCRdb). This specimen's treatment or condition label, per the study, means: in vitro stimulation with specific CMV peptide epitopes to enrich CMV-specific T cells. Their antigens are not known. This sample was sequenced with an Illumina HiSeq 1500. Using fastp at Q25 and MiXCR, TCRdb reprocessed the public reads and kept productive beta chains. Rows are combined by CDR3 protein, so each entry shows the most common genes and DNA. Within this sample are 900,000 to 950,000 distinct CDR3 sequences, with more than 25% of them counted one time only. The ten largest clones take up over 12% of the sample. The sample consisted of cultured CD8+ T cells from PBMCs, taken from culture after CMV antigen stimulation. The receptors were sampled from a human donor in good health (CMV status not recorded). Some clones in this sample may be carry-over from other donors' samples.

This chain connects TRBV15 to TRBJ2-7; D is unclear. Deletions cut 3 bases from V and 4 bases from J, with 25 bases between. Germline V lookup: CDR1 LNHNV, CDR2 YYDKDF (reference sequence). The CDR3 contains 18 residues. Written as DNA, the CDR3 is TGTGCCACCAGCAGCCCTTCCCCCCCAACGGCCCTTCCATACGAGCAGTACTTC. This gives the protein CATSSPSPPTALPYEQYF.

This clonotype appeared many times. J is TRBJ1-1 and V is TRBV15; D call uncertain. The germline V gene has CDR1 LNHNV and CDR2 YYDKDF (reference sequence). The CDR3 extends over 14 amino acids. Trimming left V 2 bases short and J 4 bases short, with 11 bases between. The CDR3 spells CATSRHPVGTEAFF. The CDR3 DNA sequence: TGTGCCACCAGCAGACACCCCGTGGGCACTGAAGCTTTCTTT.

The chain links TRBV14 to TRBJ1-1; tentatively, D is TRBD1 (6 bases). CDR1 and CDR2 (germline): SGHDN, FVKESK. Trimming left V 3 bases short and J 4 bases short, with 18 bases between. The length of the CDR3 is 16 residues. This CDR3 is CASSQGWTAEGTEAFF. The DNA of the CDR3 is TGTGCCAGCAGCCAGGGTTGGACAGCGGAGGGCACTGAAGCTTTCTTT.